Listed below are T cell receptor beta chains from one sample, sequenced in a study of T cells in localized non-small cell lung cancer. Using immunoSEQ multiplex PCR, the repertoire was profiled, and TCRdb retains in-frame clones only, with some absent. The data contain approximately 45,000 clones, 81% of them singletons. Material: peripheral blood mononuclear cells, obtained before any cancer treatment. Every receptor here comes from a man aged 35-69 years with stage III lung adenocarcinoma. Each CDR3 is given with its conserved first and last residue. A D gene is named only where the DNA matches it firmly. Part of the rows lack a size; the others show once, few, many or a class for expanded clones.

D gene: NA; J gene: TRBJ2-7; V gene: TRBV9; clone size: once; CDR3 DNA: TGTGCCAGCAGCGCTATGGGGGCCGGAAGCAAGTACTTC; CDR3 protein: CASSAMGAGSKYF
D gene: NA; J gene: TRBJ2-1; V gene: TRBV13; clone size: NA; CDR3 DNA: TGTGCCAGCAGCTCACAGGGTTCCTACAATGAGCAGTTCTTC; CDR3 protein: CASSSQGSYNEQFF
D gene: NA; J gene: TRBJ2-5; V gene: TRBV2; clone size: NA; CDR3 DNA: TGTGCCAGCCGGGAAGGGGGAATTAGAGAGACCCAGTACTTC; CDR3 protein: CASREGGIRETQYF
D gene: NA; J gene: TRBJ1-4; V gene: TRBV16; clone size: NA; CDR3 DNA: TGTGCCAGCAGCCAATCTGAGGAAAAACTGTTTTTT; CDR3 protein: CASSQSEEKLFF
D gene: NA; J gene: TRBJ2-1; V gene: TRBV6-5; clone size: once; CDR3 DNA: TGTGCCAGCAGACCGGGTTCCTACAATGAGCAGTTCTTC; CDR3 protein: CASRPGSYNEQFF
D gene: NA; J gene: TRBJ1-5; V gene: TRBV5-6; clone size: NA; CDR3 DNA: TGTGCCAGCAGCTTTAGAAGTTATAGCAATCAGCCCCAGCATTTT; CDR3 protein: CASSFRSYSNQPQHF
D gene: TRBD2; J gene: TRBJ2-5; V gene: TRBV2; clone size: NA; CDR3 DNA: TGTGCCAGCAGTGAAGCGATCCCGGGACTAGCGGGGGGGCAAGAGACCCAGTACTTC; CDR3 protein: CASSEAIPGLAGGQETQYF
D gene: NA; J gene: TRBJ2-7; V gene: TRBV14; clone size: once; CDR3 DNA: TGTGCCAGCAGCCACCCGGGGGTATGGGGCGAGCAGTACTTC; CDR3 protein: CASSHPGVWGEQYF
D gene: NA; J gene: TRBJ1-5; V gene: TRBV27; clone size: NA; CDR3 DNA: TGTGCCAGCAGTTTAAAAGGGTTCAATCAGCCCCAGCATTTT; CDR3 protein: CASSLKGFNQPQHF
D gene: NA; J gene: TRBJ2-3; V gene: TRBV5-4; clone size: NA; CDR3 DNA: TGTGCCAGCAGGGGGGACAGCGGGAGCACAGATACGCAGTATTTT; CDR3 protein: CASRGDSGSTDTQYF
D gene: TRBD2; J gene: TRBJ2-4; V gene: TRBV7-9; clone size: NA; CDR3 DNA: TGTGCCAGCAGCTTGGCGGGGGGGCCTCAGTACTTC; CDR3 protein: CASSLAGGPQYF
D gene: TRBD2; J gene: TRBJ2-1; V gene: TRBV5-1; clone size: NA; CDR3 DNA: TGCGCCAGCAGCCGTATCTCTAGCGGGAACTACAATGAGCAGTTCTTC; CDR3 protein: CASSRISSGNYNEQFF
D gene: TRBD2; J gene: TRBJ2-7; V gene: TRBV6-5; clone size: NA; CDR3 DNA: TGTGCCAGCAGTGGGACTACCTCCTACGAGCAGTACTTC; CDR3 protein: CASSGTTSYEQYF
D gene: NA; J gene: TRBJ2-3; V gene: TRBV7-8; clone size: NA; CDR3 DNA: TGTGCCAGCAGCCACCGGGACCACGGCACAGATACGCAGTATTTT; CDR3 protein: CASSHRDHGTDTQYF
D gene: NA; J gene: TRBJ1-5; V gene: TRBV6-1; clone size: NA; CDR3 DNA: TGTGCCAGCGTCGAGGGAATCTATAGCAATCAGCCCCAGCATTTT; CDR3 protein: CASVEGIYSNQPQHF
D gene: NA; J gene: TRBJ1-4; V gene: TRBV27; clone size: NA; CDR3 DNA: TGTGCCAGCAGTTCTCAGACAGGAGATGGTTGGTTGGAACTGTTTTTT; CDR3 protein: CASSSQTGDGWLELFF
D gene: NA; J gene: TRBJ2-5; V gene: TRBV5-1; clone size: NA; CDR3 DNA: TGCGCCAGCAGCTTGTCCGGGGTTGGCTCAGAGACCCAGTACTTC; CDR3 protein: CASSLSGVGSETQYF
D gene: TRBD1; J gene: TRBJ2-7; V gene: TRBV30; clone size: NA; CDR3 DNA: TGTGCCTGGAGACCTAACCCCGCGGACAGGGTCAGCTACGAGCAGTACTTC; CDR3 protein: CAWRPNPADRVSYEQYF
D gene: NA; J gene: TRBJ2-4; V gene: TRBV5-1; clone size: once; CDR3 DNA: TGCGCCAGCAGCTTGGACCAGGCAAACATTCAGTACTTC; CDR3 protein: CASSLDQANIQYF
D gene: NA; J gene: TRBJ1-1; V gene: TRBV5-6; clone size: once; CDR3 DNA: TGTGCCAGCAGCCAGGGGCCGCTTACTGAAGCTTTCTTT; CDR3 protein: CASSQGPLTEAFF
D gene: NA; J gene: TRBJ1-1; V gene: TRBV19; clone size: many; CDR3 DNA: TGTGCCAGTAGTATAGTCAGGTCTCTGGGCACTGAAGCTTTCTTT; CDR3 protein: CASSIVRSLGTEAFF
D gene: NA; J gene: TRBJ2-7; V gene: TRBV4-1; clone size: NA; CDR3 DNA: TGCGCCAGCAGCCAAGAAGGGAGGTCCTCCTACGAGCAGTACTTC; CDR3 protein: CASSQEGRSSYEQYF
D gene: NA; J gene: TRBJ2-1; V gene: TRBV2; clone size: few; CDR3 DNA: TGTGCCAGCAGTGACGGGACAACCTACAATGAGCAGTTCTTC; CDR3 protein: CASSDGTTYNEQFF
D gene: NA; J gene: TRBJ2-5; V gene: TRBV15; clone size: NA; CDR3 DNA: TGTGCCACCGGGGGACCCCCGGCGGAGACCCAGTACTTC; CDR3 protein: CATGGPPAETQYF
D gene: NA; J gene: TRBJ2-7; V gene: TRBV13; clone size: NA; CDR3 DNA: TGTGCCAGCAGCTTAGGGGCAGGGAGCTCCTACGAGCAGTACTTC; CDR3 protein: CASSLGAGSSYEQYF
D gene: NA; J gene: TRBJ1-2; V gene: TRBV7-2; clone size: few; CDR3 DNA: TGTGCCAGCAGCTTGTACTATGGCTACACCTTC; CDR3 protein: CASSLYYGYTF
D gene: NA; J gene: TRBJ2-5; V gene: TRBV30; clone size: NA; CDR3 DNA: TGTGCCTGGAAAGACGTTCCCCAAGAGACCCAGTACTTC; CDR3 protein: CAWKDVPQETQYF
D gene: NA; J gene: TRBJ2-3; V gene: TRBV18; clone size: NA; CDR3 DNA: TGTGCCAGCTCACCCCAACAGCGCACAGATACGCAGTATTTT; CDR3 protein: CASSPQQRTDTQYF
D gene: TRBD2; J gene: TRBJ2-5; V gene: TRBV4-2; clone size: NA; CDR3 DNA: TGTGCCAGCAGCCGCCAGGTTACTAGCGGGGGGGTCAGGGAGACCCAGTACTTC; CDR3 protein: CASSRQVTSGGVRETQYF
D gene: TRBD2; J gene: TRBJ2-3; V gene: TRBV4-2; clone size: NA; CDR3 DNA: TGTGCCAGCAGCCGCTCAGGACTAGCGGGGTCAGATACGCAGTATTTT; CDR3 protein: CASSRSGLAGSDTQYF
D gene: NA; J gene: TRBJ2-5; V gene: TRBV7-7; clone size: NA; CDR3 DNA: TGTGCTAGCAGCGAACAGGGAGGGGACCAAGAGACCCAGTACTTC; CDR3 protein: CASSEQGGDQETQYF
D gene: NA; J gene: TRBJ2-7; V gene: TRBV5-1; clone size: NA; CDR3 DNA: TGCGCCAGCAGCTACCACCACGGAACTGACGAGCAGTACTTC; CDR3 protein: CASSYHHGTDEQYF
D gene: NA; J gene: TRBJ2-1; V gene: TRBV19; clone size: NA; CDR3 DNA: TGTGCCAGTAGTATAGTTGGGGGACAAGAGCAGTTCTTC; CDR3 protein: CASSIVGGQEQFF
D gene: NA; J gene: TRBJ1-1; V gene: TRBV6-5; clone size: NA; CDR3 DNA: TGTGCCAGCAGGGCAGGCCGACTCAACGAAGCTTTCTTT; CDR3 protein: CASRAGRLNEAFF
D gene: TRBD1; J gene: TRBJ2-1; V gene: TRBV5-1; clone size: few; CDR3 DNA: TGCGCCTCCCAGGTACAGGGGGAGGACAATGAGCAGTTCTTC; CDR3 protein: CASQVQGEDNEQFF
D gene: NA; J gene: TRBJ2-2; V gene: TRBV10-3; clone size: once; CDR3 DNA: TGTGCCATCACCCGGAGCGGGGAGCTGTTTTTT; CDR3 protein: CAITRSGELFF
D gene: NA; J gene: TRBJ1-4; V gene: TRBV2; clone size: NA; CDR3 DNA: TGTGCCAGCAGCGAGGGGGGCAGGACCCGGAGAGATGAAAAACTGTTTTTT; CDR3 protein: CASSEGGRTRRDEKLFF
D gene: NA; J gene: TRBJ2-6; V gene: TRBV5-4; clone size: NA; CDR3 DNA: TGTGCCAGCAGCTTGGAGGCCTTCTCTGGGGCCAACGTCCTGACTTTC; CDR3 protein: CASSLEAFSGANVLTF
D gene: NA; J gene: TRBJ1-1; V gene: TRBV18; clone size: once; CDR3 DNA: TGTGCCAGCTCACCCGGACAGAGTACCTGGAACATGAACACTGAAGCTTTCTTT; CDR3 protein: CASSPGQSTWNMNTEAFF
D gene: NA; J gene: TRBJ2-5; V gene: TRBV5-6; clone size: NA; CDR3 DNA: TGTGCCAGCAGCACGGACAGTCAAGAGACCCAGTACTTC; CDR3 protein: CASSTDSQETQYF
D gene: NA; J gene: TRBJ2-7; V gene: TRBV10-3; clone size: NA; CDR3 DNA: TGTGCCATCAGGGACAGAGGGAGCTCCTACGAGCAGTACTTC; CDR3 protein: CAIRDRGSSYEQYF
D gene: NA; J gene: TRBJ2-3; V gene: TRBV7-7; clone size: once; CDR3 DNA: TGTGCCAGCAGCTTCGACCTCTCAGATACGCAGTATTTT; CDR3 protein: CASSFDLSDTQYF
D gene: TRBD2; J gene: TRBJ2-1; V gene: TRBV18; clone size: NA; CDR3 DNA: TGTGCCAGCTCAACGGGAGGGAATGAGCAGTTCTTC; CDR3 protein: CASSTGGNEQFF
D gene: NA; J gene: TRBJ2-3; V gene: TRBV7-9; clone size: once; CDR3 DNA: TGTGCCAGCAGTCGGTCGGGGAACACAGATACGCAGTATTTT; CDR3 protein: CASSRSGNTDTQYF
D gene: NA; J gene: TRBJ2-6; V gene: TRBV5-6; clone size: NA; CDR3 DNA: TGTGCCAGCAGCTCTTCATACGGGGCCAACGTCCTGACTTTC; CDR3 protein: CASSSSYGANVLTF
D gene: NA; J gene: TRBJ1-1; V gene: TRBV5-1; clone size: once; CDR3 DNA: TGCGCCAGCAGCTTGGTCGGGGCGCGGACTGAAGCTTTCTTT; CDR3 protein: CASSLVGARTEAFF
D gene: NA; J gene: TRBJ2-5; V gene: TRBV5-1; clone size: NA; CDR3 DNA: TGCGCCAGCAGCTTTGGGACACCAGGGGCAGAGACCCAGTACTTC; CDR3 protein: CASSFGTPGAETQYF
D gene: TRBD2; J gene: TRBJ2-1; V gene: TRBV6-5; clone size: NA; CDR3 DNA: TGTGCCAGCAAGAAACTAGCGGGGGGGCTAAATGAGCAGTTCTTC; CDR3 protein: CASKKLAGGLNEQFF
D gene: NA; J gene: TRBJ2-1; V gene: TRBV4-2; clone size: few; CDR3 DNA: TGTGCCAGCAGCCAAGGGTATTTCGGGTTAAACTCCTACAATGAGCAGTTCTTC; CDR3 protein: CASSQGYFGLNSYNEQFF
D gene: NA; J gene: TRBJ2-4; V gene: TRBV20-1; clone size: NA; CDR3 DNA: TGCAGTGCTATACAGGGTAGTCTTCAGTACTTC; CDR3 protein: CSAIQGSLQYF
D gene: TRBD2; J gene: TRBJ2-5; V gene: TRBV10-2; clone size: NA; CDR3 DNA: TGCGCCAGCACCTTAGCGGGGGATCTCCAAGAGACCCAGTACTTC; CDR3 protein: CASTLAGDLQETQYF
D gene: NA; J gene: TRBJ2-6; V gene: TRBV5-4; clone size: NA; CDR3 DNA: TGTGCCAGCAGCCTTCTTTCCGTCTCTGGGGCCAACGTCCTGACTTTC; CDR3 protein: CASSLLSVSGANVLTF
D gene: NA; J gene: TRBJ2-5; V gene: TRBV10-3; clone size: NA; CDR3 DNA: TGTGCCATCAGTGAAGGAGACAGTCGAGAGACCCAGTACTTC; CDR3 protein: CAISEGDSRETQYF